These T cell receptor beta chains were read from a single sample in a study of blood T cell repertoires in COVID-19. Clones were sequenced by immunoSEQ multiplex PCR, and TCRdb holds only the in-frame ones, with some missing. The table has around 330,000 clones, 88% seen once. Sequenced: peripheral blood. The origin of the receptors is a woman between 50 and 59 years old with active or convalescent COVID-19. The CDR3 runs from the conserved cysteine through the conserved F or W. D genes are given only for firm matches. Clone size is given for some rows only: seen once, a few or many times, or a class if the clone is expanded.

abundance: NA
v_gene: TRBV6-5
j_gene: TRBJ1-2
d_gene: NA
CDR3nt: TGTGCCAGCAGTTACTCCGAGGGGGGGTATGGCTACACCTTC
CDR3aa: CASSYSEGGYGYTF

abundance: NA
v_gene: TRBV20-1
j_gene: TRBJ1-5
d_gene: TRBD1
CDR3nt: TGCAGTGCTAGTAGACAGGGAGTGGGCAATCAGCCCCAGCATTTT
CDR3aa: CSASRQGVGNQPQHF

abundance: NA
v_gene: TRBV18
j_gene: TRBJ2-1
d_gene: TRBD1
CDR3nt: TGTGCCAGCTCCCCGACAGGGGGCATACCTAATGAGCAGTTCTTC
CDR3aa: CASSPTGGIPNEQFF

abundance: NA
v_gene: TRBV5-8
j_gene: TRBJ1-5
d_gene: TRBD1
CDR3nt: TGTGCCAGCAGCCGGACAGGGGGCTTGGGTCAGCCCCAGCATTTT
CDR3aa: CASSRTGGLGQPQHF

abundance: NA
v_gene: TRBV15
j_gene: TRBJ2-1
d_gene: TRBD1
CDR3nt: TGTGCCACCAGCAGAGATCTACAGGGGGCGAGCAATGAGCAGTTCTTC
CDR3aa: CATSRDLQGASNEQFF

abundance: NA
v_gene: TRBV15
j_gene: TRBJ1-1
d_gene: NA
CDR3nt: TGTGCCACCAGCGTCTCCTGGAACACTGAAGCTTTCTTT
CDR3aa: CATSVSWNTEAFF

abundance: NA
v_gene: TRBV5-6
j_gene: TRBJ1-5
d_gene: NA
CDR3nt: TGTGCCAGCAGCTTGCCCGGGACTCAGGGTCAGCCCCAGCATTTT
CDR3aa: CASSLPGTQGQPQHF

abundance: few
v_gene: TRBV12-3/TRBV12-4
j_gene: TRBJ2-7
d_gene: NA
CDR3nt: TGTGCCAGCCAGAACAGGGACGAGCAGTACTTC
CDR3aa: CASQNRDEQYF

abundance: NA
v_gene: TRBV15
j_gene: TRBJ2-6
d_gene: NA
CDR3nt: TGTGCCACCAGCAGAGGGCTTTCCGGGGGGACACTCTCTGGGGCCAACGTCCTGACTTTC
CDR3aa: CATSRGLSGGTLSGANVLTF

abundance: NA
v_gene: TRBV3-1/TRBV3-2
j_gene: TRBJ1-2
d_gene: NA
CDR3nt: TGTGCCAGCAGCTCAGCTGGGTTAGGGGCTTCCTATGGCTACACCTTC
CDR3aa: CASSSAGLGASYGYTF

abundance: NA
v_gene: TRBV6-2/TRBV6-3
j_gene: TRBJ2-2
d_gene: TRBD2
CDR3nt: TGTGCCAGCAGTTACTCTTTCGTCCTAACGGGAGGGCCAAGGTCCGGGGAGCTGTTTTTT
CDR3aa: CASSYSFVLTGGPRSGELFF

abundance: NA
v_gene: TRBV6-5
j_gene: TRBJ1-1
d_gene: TRBD1
CDR3nt: TGTGCCAGCTACAGGGGCCCGAACACTGAAGCTTTCTTT
CDR3aa: CASYRGPNTEAFF

abundance: NA
v_gene: TRBV24-1
j_gene: TRBJ1-6
d_gene: NA
CDR3nt: TGTGCCACCAGTGATTGGGGGGGGTGGTGGTCACCCCTCCACTTT
CDR3aa: CATSDWGGWWSPLHF

abundance: NA
v_gene: TRBV7-2
j_gene: TRBJ2-2
d_gene: TRBD2
CDR3nt: TGTGCCAGCAGCTTATATAGGCTAGCGGGAGGCGTCGGGGAGCTGTTTTTT
CDR3aa: CASSLYRLAGGVGELFF

abundance: NA
v_gene: TRBV9
j_gene: TRBJ1-1
d_gene: NA
CDR3nt: TGTGCCAGCAGTGCCCCCCTCGGGGAGGGATCCACTGAAGCTTTCTTT
CDR3aa: CASSAPLGEGSTEAFF

abundance: NA
v_gene: TRBV5-4
j_gene: TRBJ1-2
d_gene: TRBD1
CDR3nt: TGTGCCAGCAGCTTGACCGGGACAGGGGCCATTGGCTACACCTTC
CDR3aa: CASSLTGTGAIGYTF

abundance: NA
v_gene: TRBV28
j_gene: TRBJ2-2
d_gene: NA
CDR3nt: TGTGCCAGCAGTCAAATTTCGGTCCCTGACACCGGGGAGCTGTTTTTT
CDR3aa: CASSQISVPDTGELFF

abundance: NA
v_gene: TRBV6-4
j_gene: TRBJ2-1
d_gene: TRBD2
CDR3nt: TGTGCCAGCACCATGAGGACTAGTCGAGGCTATTACAATGAGCAGTTCTTC
CDR3aa: CASTMRTSRGYYNEQFF

abundance: NA
v_gene: TRBV4-2
j_gene: TRBJ2-7
d_gene: TRBD1
CDR3nt: TGTGCCAGCAGCCAAGAGTTTCGCCAGGGGGCCCACGAGCAGTACTTC
CDR3aa: CASSQEFRQGAHEQYF

abundance: NA
v_gene: TRBV4-1
j_gene: TRBJ2-7
d_gene: TRBD1
CDR3nt: TGCGCCAGCAGCCAGGGGACAGCCCTTCTCTACGAGCAGTACTTC
CDR3aa: CASSQGTALLYEQYF

abundance: NA
v_gene: TRBV3-1/TRBV3-2
j_gene: TRBJ2-1
d_gene: NA
CDR3nt: TGTGCCAGCAGCCAGAGTCCTTCCCTCATAAACAATGAGCAGTTCTTC
CDR3aa: CASSQSPSLINNEQFF

abundance: NA
v_gene: TRBV4-2
j_gene: TRBJ2-7
d_gene: TRBD2
CDR3nt: TGTGCCAGCAGCCAGGGACTAGCGGGATACGAGCAGTACTTC
CDR3aa: CASSQGLAGYEQYF

abundance: NA
v_gene: TRBV7-3
j_gene: TRBJ2-3
d_gene: NA
CDR3nt: TGTGCCAGCAGCTTACGAAAGGGGGATACGCAGTATTTT
CDR3aa: CASSLRKGDTQYF

abundance: once
v_gene: TRBV29-1
j_gene: TRBJ1-5
d_gene: TRBD1
CDR3nt: TGCAGCCGATGGGACAGGGGGCTTGGGGGCAATCAGCCCCAGCATTTT
CDR3aa: CSRWDRGLGGNQPQHF

abundance: NA
v_gene: TRBV6-1
j_gene: TRBJ1-1
d_gene: NA
CDR3nt: TGTGCCAGCAGTGAAGGAATGTTCGGGAACACTGAAGCTTTCTTT
CDR3aa: CASSEGMFGNTEAFF

abundance: NA
v_gene: TRBV6-2/TRBV6-3
j_gene: TRBJ2-5
d_gene: TRBD2
CDR3nt: TGTGCCAGCAGCTCAGCGGGAGCGCCAGAGACCCAGTACTTC
CDR3aa: CASSSAGAPETQYF

abundance: NA
v_gene: TRBV7-2
j_gene: TRBJ2-3
d_gene: TRBD1
CDR3nt: TGTGCCAGCAGCTTAAGGGCAGGGGGCCGCACAGATACGCAGTATTTT
CDR3aa: CASSLRAGGRTDTQYF

abundance: NA
v_gene: TRBV2
j_gene: TRBJ1-2
d_gene: NA
CDR3nt: TGTGCCAGCATGACGGGGGGCTATGGCTACACCTTC
CDR3aa: CASMTGGYGYTF

abundance: NA
v_gene: TRBV10-3
j_gene: TRBJ2-1
d_gene: TRBD1
CDR3nt: TGTGCCATCAGCAGACAGGGGGAACATGAGCAGTTCTTC
CDR3aa: CAISRQGEHEQFF

abundance: NA
v_gene: TRBV7-2
j_gene: TRBJ2-3
d_gene: NA
CDR3nt: TGTGCCAGCAGCTTAAACCCTAGAGTAGCGGACATTGATACGCAGTATTTT
CDR3aa: CASSLNPRVADIDTQYF

abundance: NA
v_gene: TRBV6-5
j_gene: TRBJ1-5
d_gene: TRBD1
CDR3nt: TGTGCCAGCAGGCCCGGGACAGGGTGGGATCAGCCCCAGCATTTT
CDR3aa: CASRPGTGWDQPQHF

abundance: NA
v_gene: TRBV11-2
j_gene: TRBJ1-6
d_gene: NA
CDR3nt: TGTGCCAGCAGCGCGGTGGATGGTAATTCACCCCTCCACTTT
CDR3aa: CASSAVDGNSPLHF

abundance: NA
v_gene: TRBV21-1
j_gene: TRBJ2-4
d_gene: NA
CDR3nt: TGTGCCAGCAGGTCGACTAGCGGGTTTAAAAACATTCAGTACTTC
CDR3aa: CASRSTSGFKNIQYF

abundance: NA
v_gene: TRBV29-1
j_gene: TRBJ2-3
d_gene: TRBD2
CDR3nt: TGCAGCGCCACTGCTGTAGCGGGGGGGCCTACAGATACGCAGTATTTT
CDR3aa: CSATAVAGGPTDTQYF

abundance: NA
v_gene: TRBV6-2/TRBV6-3
j_gene: TRBJ2-1
d_gene: TRBD1
CDR3nt: TGTGCCAGCAGCCCCCACAGGGGCTCCTACAATGAGCAGTTCTTC
CDR3aa: CASSPHRGSYNEQFF

abundance: NA
v_gene: TRBV9
j_gene: TRBJ2-1
d_gene: TRBD2
CDR3nt: TGTGCCAGCAGCGTGGGACTAGATAATGAGCAGTTCTTC
CDR3aa: CASSVGLDNEQFF

abundance: NA
v_gene: TRBV19
j_gene: TRBJ1-6
d_gene: NA
CDR3nt: TGTGCCAGTACCATAGACAGGTCCTATAATTCACCCCTCCACTTT
CDR3aa: CASTIDRSYNSPLHF

abundance: NA
v_gene: TRBV28
j_gene: TRBJ1-2
d_gene: NA
CDR3nt: TGTGCCAGCAGTTTAGGCAGGGGAGATGGCTACACCTTC
CDR3aa: CASSLGRGDGYTF

abundance: NA
v_gene: TRBV19
j_gene: TRBJ2-2
d_gene: TRBD1
CDR3nt: TGTGCCAGTAGTCCACTTCGACAGGGCCCTTCTTGGAGACACACCGGGGAGCTGTTTTTT
CDR3aa: CASSPLRQGPSWRHTGELFF

abundance: NA
v_gene: TRBV7-2
j_gene: TRBJ2-1
d_gene: TRBD2
CDR3nt: TGTGCCAGCAGCTCGACTAGCGCGTCCTACAATGAGCAGTTCTTC
CDR3aa: CASSSTSASYNEQFF

abundance: NA
v_gene: TRBV18
j_gene: TRBJ2-1
d_gene: TRBD1
CDR3nt: TGTGCCAGCTCACCAGGGACAGGGATTGAGCAGTTCTTC
CDR3aa: CASSPGTGIEQFF

abundance: NA
v_gene: TRBV6-6
j_gene: TRBJ1-1
d_gene: NA
CDR3nt: TGTGCCAGCAGGAGTCCGTCTATGAACACTGAAGCTTTCTTT
CDR3aa: CASRSPSMNTEAFF

abundance: NA
v_gene: TRBV10-3
j_gene: TRBJ1-6
d_gene: NA
CDR3nt: TGTGCCAATTCAGGGACAAATAATTCACCCCTCCACTTT
CDR3aa: CANSGTNNSPLHF

abundance: NA
v_gene: TRBV28
j_gene: TRBJ2-1
d_gene: NA
CDR3nt: TGTGCCAGCAGTTTTCAGCGTCTGAGCTCCTACAATGAGCAGTTCTTC
CDR3aa: CASSFQRLSSYNEQFF

abundance: many
v_gene: TRBV6-1
j_gene: TRBJ1-2
d_gene: TRBD1
CDR3nt: TGTGCCAGCAGTGAATTGGGATTTCATTCCGGGACAGGGGTCTTTGGCTACACCTTC
CDR3aa: CASSELGFHSGTGVFGYTF

abundance: NA
v_gene: TRBV5-4
j_gene: TRBJ1-6
d_gene: TRBD1
CDR3nt: TGTGCCAGCAGCCGGACAGGGGCCCGGTCCTATAATTCACCCCTCCACTTT
CDR3aa: CASSRTGARSYNSPLHF

abundance: NA
v_gene: TRBV5-4
j_gene: TRBJ1-2
d_gene: TRBD1
CDR3nt: TGTGCCAGCAGCCCAGGACAGGGTTCACTGTTAGGCTACACCTTC
CDR3aa: CASSPGQGSLLGYTF

abundance: NA
v_gene: TRBV11-2
j_gene: TRBJ2-7
d_gene: NA
CDR3nt: TGTGCCAGCAGCTTGACAGGTTACGAGCAGTACTTC
CDR3aa: CASSLTGYEQYF

abundance: NA
v_gene: TRBV3-1/TRBV3-2
j_gene: TRBJ1-4
d_gene: TRBD1
CDR3nt: TGTGCCAGCAGACCCGGGACAGGACTGAATGAAAAACTGTTTTTT
CDR3aa: CASRPGTGLNEKLFF

abundance: NA
v_gene: TRBV2
j_gene: TRBJ2-1
d_gene: NA
CDR3nt: TGTGCCAGCAGTGACCCCAAGACAGGATACTCCTACAATGAGCAGTTCTTC
CDR3aa: CASSDPKTGYSYNEQFF